This T cell receptor (beta chain) was sequenced for a study of vaccination effects on CD4 cells after COVID-19. A word on this clone: Its antigen remains unknown.

The germline CDR1 and CDR2 sequences are SGHTA and FQGNSA. Deletions cut 2 bases from V and 5 bases from J, with 12 bases between. The CDR3 is made up of 14 amino acids. Sequencing was performed with immunoSEQ multiplex PCR; in TCRdb, only in-frame clones are kept and a portion is missing. The sample has approximately 30,000 clones, around four fifths seen once. Viral peptide pool expansion of antigen-specific CD4+ T cells preceded sequencing in the ViraFEST assay. Following culture for roughly 10 days, CD4+ T cells were isolated. Either the mRNA-1273 or the BNT162b2 vaccine was given to participants as two doses.

The sequences come from CD4+ T cells from PBMCs cultured with HCoV-NL63 spike peptides, collected after COVID-19 vaccination. The chain links TRBV7-2 to TRBJ2-5, with a weak D call TRBD1 (5 bases). The sequence came from a human donor who received a COVID-19 vaccine. Some clones in this sample may be carry-over from other donors' samples. The CDR3 DNA is TGTGCCAGCAGCTTACAAGGGGCGTCGGAGACCCAGTACTTC. Amino acids: CASSLQGASETQYF.